This TCR beta chain appears in the sequencing data of a study of blood T cells in healthy people across ages. Combining a sample-barcoded 5' primer with a J-beta primer mix, a second PCR ran for about 6 to 11 cycles. TCRdb redid the calling of the 5' RACE reads with MiXCR, one entry per CDR3 protein. The sample yields about 1.8 million distinct CDR3 sequences, 40% to 55% seen once. This CDR3 region has 13 residues. With 8 bases clipped from V and 4 bases from J, the junction kept 6 bases outside the gene matches. Germline V gene lookup returns CDR1 SQVTM and CDR2 ANQGSEA. This clonotype was counted between two and nine times. The donors, aged about 6 to 95, were healthy Caucasians from Russia.

The chain joins TRBV29-1 to TRBJ2-7; TRBD2 aligns across 12 bases. Sequenced sample: blood. The TCR comes from a middle-aged woman in good health. CDR3 nucleotides: TGCAGCATAACTAGCGGGGGGACGTACGAGCAGTACTTC. The encoded protein is CSITSGGTYEQYF.